A single sample is the source of the 2 T cell receptor beta chains below, sequenced in a study of T-cell memory formation after mild COVID-19. MiXCR, applied by TCRdb to the 5' RACE reads, yields one record per CDR3 protein. The sample holds under 350,000 distinct CDR3 sequences, roughly 16% seen once. Sequenced: PBMCs or a T cell subset sorted from them (not recorded which). The receptors stem from a man between 18 and 29 years old who had mild COVID-19 (a few samples of this study predate the infection). Cell type and time point are not known.

This clonotype has more than one count but fewer than ten. This chain links TRBV10-3 with TRBJ2-5; 7 bases agree with TRBD1. J lost 0 bases, V lost 10 bases, and 8 bases had no gene match. Germline V gene sequence: CDR1 ENHRY, CDR2 SYGVKD. This CDR3 region has 14 residues. CDR3 protein: CATQFGTDQETQYF. The CDR3 region has the DNA TGTGCCACTCAATTTGGGACAGACCAAGAGACCCAGTACTTC.

This clonotype appeared many times. The genes are TRBV6-5 and TRBJ1-2; a possible D gene is TRBD1 (5 bases). This CDR3 spans 15 amino acids. The V and J ends lost 0 bases and 4 bases respectively, with 12 bases between them. The germline CDR1 and CDR2 sequences are MNHEY and SVGAGI. The chain's CDR3 is CASSYSGARAYGYTF. In nucleotides, the CDR3 is TGTGCCAGCAGTTACTCCGGGGCACGAGCCTATGGCTACACCTTC.